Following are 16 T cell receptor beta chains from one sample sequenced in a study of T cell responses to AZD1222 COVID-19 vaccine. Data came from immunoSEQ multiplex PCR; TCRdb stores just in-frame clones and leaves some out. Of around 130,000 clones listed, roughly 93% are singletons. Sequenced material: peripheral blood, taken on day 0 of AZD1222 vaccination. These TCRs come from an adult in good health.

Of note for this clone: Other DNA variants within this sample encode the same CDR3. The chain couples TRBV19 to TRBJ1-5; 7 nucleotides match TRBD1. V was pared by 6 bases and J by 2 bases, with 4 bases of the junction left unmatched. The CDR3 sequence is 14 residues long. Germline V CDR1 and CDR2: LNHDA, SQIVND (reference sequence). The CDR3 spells CASSGQGGNQPQHF. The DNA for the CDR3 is TGTGCCAGTAGCGGGCAGGGGGGCAATCAGCCCCAGCATTTT.

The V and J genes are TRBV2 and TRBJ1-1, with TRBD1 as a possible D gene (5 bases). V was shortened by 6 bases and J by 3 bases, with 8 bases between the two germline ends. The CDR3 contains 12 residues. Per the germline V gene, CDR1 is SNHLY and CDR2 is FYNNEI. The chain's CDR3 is CASRQADTEAFF. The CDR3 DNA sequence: TGTGCCAGCAGACAGGCAGACACTGAAGCTTTCTTT. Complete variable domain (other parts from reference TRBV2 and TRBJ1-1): EPEVTQTPSHQVTQMGQEVILRCVPISNHLYFYWYRQILGQKVEFLVSFYNNEISEKSEIFDDQFSVERPDGSNFTLKIRSTKLEDSAMYFCASRQADTEAFFGQGTRLTVV.

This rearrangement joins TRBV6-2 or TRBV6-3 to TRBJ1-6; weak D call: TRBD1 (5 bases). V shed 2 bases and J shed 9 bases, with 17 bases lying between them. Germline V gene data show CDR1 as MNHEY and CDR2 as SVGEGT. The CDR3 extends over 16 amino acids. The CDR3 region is CASSYLGTDSRSPLHF. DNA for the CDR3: TGTGCCAGCAGTTACCTCGGGACTGATAGCCGTTCACCCCTCCACTTT.

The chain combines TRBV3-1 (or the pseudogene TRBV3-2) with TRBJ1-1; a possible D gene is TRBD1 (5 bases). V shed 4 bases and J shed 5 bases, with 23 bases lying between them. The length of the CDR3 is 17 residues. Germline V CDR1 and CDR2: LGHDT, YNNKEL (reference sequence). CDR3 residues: CASSRTEGRRVETEAFF. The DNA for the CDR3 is TGTGCCAGCAGCCGAACCGAGGGGAGGCGGGTAGAAACTGAAGCTTTCTTT.

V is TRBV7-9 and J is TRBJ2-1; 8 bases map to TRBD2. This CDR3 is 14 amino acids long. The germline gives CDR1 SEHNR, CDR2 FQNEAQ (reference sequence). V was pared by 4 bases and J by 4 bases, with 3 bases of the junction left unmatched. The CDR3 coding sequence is TGTGCCAGCAGCTCCGGGACTAGTTACAATGAGCAGTTCTTC. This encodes CASSSGTSYNEQFF.

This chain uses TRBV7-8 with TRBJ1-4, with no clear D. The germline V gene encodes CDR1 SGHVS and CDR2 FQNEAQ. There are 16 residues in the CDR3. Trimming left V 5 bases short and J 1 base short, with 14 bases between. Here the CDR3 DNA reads TGTGCCAGCAGCCACCGTAGGGTTAGAACTAATGAAAAACTGTTTTTT. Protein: CASSHRRVRTNEKLFF.

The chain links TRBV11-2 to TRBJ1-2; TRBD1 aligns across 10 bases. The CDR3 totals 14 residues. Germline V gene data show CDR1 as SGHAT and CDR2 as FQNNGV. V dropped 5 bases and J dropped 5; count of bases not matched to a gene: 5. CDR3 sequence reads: CASSLPGQGYGYTF. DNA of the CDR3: TGTGCCAGCAGCCTTCCGGGACAGGGGTATGGCTACACCTTC. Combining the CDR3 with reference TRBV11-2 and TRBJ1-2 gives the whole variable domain EAGVAQSPRYKIIEKRQSVAFWCNPISGHATLYWYQQILGQGPKLLIQFQNNGVVDDSQLPKDRFSAERLKGVDSTLKIQPAKLEDSAVYLCASSLPGQGYGYTFGSGTRLTVV.

CDR3 loop: CASAGQGENEKLFF. In nucleotides, the CDR3 is TGCGCCAGCGCTGGTCAGGGGGAGAATGAAAAACTGTTTTTT. The chain links TRBV10-2 to TRBJ1-4, with 7 bases identical to TRBD1. Germline CDR1 is WSHSY and CDR2 is SAAADI. CDR3 length equals 14 residues. V shed 8 bases, J shed 5 bases, and the junction held 8 bases outside the gene matches.

CDR3 sequence (DNA): TGTGCCAGCAGCTTGGAGGGGGCGGTGAATGGCTACACCTTC. Translation: CASSLEGAVNGYTF. The chain couples TRBV5-4 to TRBJ1-2; 7 bases agree with TRBD1. This CDR3 contains 14 residues. The V and J ends lost 0 bases and 6 bases, in that order; junction bases with no gene match: 5. CDR1 and CDR2 (germline): SGHNT, YYREEE (reference sequence).

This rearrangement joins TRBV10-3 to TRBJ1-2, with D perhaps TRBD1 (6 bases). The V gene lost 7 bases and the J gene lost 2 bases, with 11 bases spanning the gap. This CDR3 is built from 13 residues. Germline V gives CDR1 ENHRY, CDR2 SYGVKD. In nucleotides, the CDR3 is TGTGCCATCACCGGGGGCTTAAACTATGGCTACACCTTC. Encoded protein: CAITGGLNYGYTF.

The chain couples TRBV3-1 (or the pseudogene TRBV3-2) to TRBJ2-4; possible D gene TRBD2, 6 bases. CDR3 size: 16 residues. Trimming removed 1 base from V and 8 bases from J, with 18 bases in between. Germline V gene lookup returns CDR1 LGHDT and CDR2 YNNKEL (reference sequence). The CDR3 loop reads CASSQGVRAGRDIQYF. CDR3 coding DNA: TGTGCCAGCAGCCAAGGGGTCAGGGCGGGAAGGGACATTCAGTACTTC.

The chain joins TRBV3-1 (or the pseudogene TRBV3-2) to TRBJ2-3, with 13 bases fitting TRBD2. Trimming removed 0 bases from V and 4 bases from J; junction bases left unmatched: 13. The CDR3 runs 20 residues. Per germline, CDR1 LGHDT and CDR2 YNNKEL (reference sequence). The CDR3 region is CASSQDLHQLAGGPADTQYF. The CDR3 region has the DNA TGTGCCAGCAGCCAAGATCTCCACCAACTAGCGGGGGGGCCAGCAGATACGCAGTATTTT.

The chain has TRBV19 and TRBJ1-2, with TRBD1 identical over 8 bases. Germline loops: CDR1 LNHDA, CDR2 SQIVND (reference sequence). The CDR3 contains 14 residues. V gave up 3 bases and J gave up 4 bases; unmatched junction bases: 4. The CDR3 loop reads CASSIQGAPYGYTF. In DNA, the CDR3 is TGTGCCAGTAGTATTCAGGGGGCGCCCTATGGCTACACCTTC. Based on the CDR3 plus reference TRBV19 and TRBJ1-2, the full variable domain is DGGITQSPKYLFRKEGQNVTLSCEQNLNHDAMYWYRQDPGQGLRLIYYSQIVNDFQKGDIAEGYSVSREKKESFPLTVTSAQKNPTAFYLCASSIQGAPYGYTFGSGTRLTVV.

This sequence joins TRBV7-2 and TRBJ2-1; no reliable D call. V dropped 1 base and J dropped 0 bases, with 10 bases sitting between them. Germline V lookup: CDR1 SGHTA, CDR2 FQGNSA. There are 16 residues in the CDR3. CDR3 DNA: TGTGCCAGCAGCTTAGTGGGGTCCGCCTCCTACAATGAGCAGTTCTTC. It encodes CASSLVGSASYNEQFF.

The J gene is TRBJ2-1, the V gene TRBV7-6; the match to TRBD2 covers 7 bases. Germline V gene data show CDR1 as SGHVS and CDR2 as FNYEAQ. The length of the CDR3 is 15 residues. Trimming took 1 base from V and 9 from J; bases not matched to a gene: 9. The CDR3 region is CASSLEAGEPGEQFF. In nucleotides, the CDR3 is TGTGCCAGCAGCTTAGAGGCGGGGGAGCCGGGTGAGCAGTTCTTC.

The chain's CDR3 is CAWSVQGARSGNTIYF. CDR3 DNA sequence: TGTGCCTGGAGTGTACAAGGGGCCCGCTCTGGAAACACCATATATTTT. The genes are TRBV30 and TRBJ1-3; the D gene is possibly TRBD1 (5 bases). This CDR3 has 16 residues. Deletions cut 0 bases from V and 0 bases from J, with 12 bases between. The V gene's germline CDR1 is GTSNPN and CDR2 SVGIG (reference sequence).